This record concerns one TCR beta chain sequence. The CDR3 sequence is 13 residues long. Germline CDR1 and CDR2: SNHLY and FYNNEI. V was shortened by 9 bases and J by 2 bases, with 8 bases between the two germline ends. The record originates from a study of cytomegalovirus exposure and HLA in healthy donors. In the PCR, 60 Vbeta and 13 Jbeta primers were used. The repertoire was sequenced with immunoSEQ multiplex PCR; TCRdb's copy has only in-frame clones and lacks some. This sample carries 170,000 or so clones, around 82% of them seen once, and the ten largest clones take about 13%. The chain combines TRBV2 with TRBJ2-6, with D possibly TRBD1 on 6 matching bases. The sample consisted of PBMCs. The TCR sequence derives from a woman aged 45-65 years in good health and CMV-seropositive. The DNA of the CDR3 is TGTGCCAGACGGACAGCTGGGGCCAACGTCCTGACTTTC. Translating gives CARRTAGANVLTF.